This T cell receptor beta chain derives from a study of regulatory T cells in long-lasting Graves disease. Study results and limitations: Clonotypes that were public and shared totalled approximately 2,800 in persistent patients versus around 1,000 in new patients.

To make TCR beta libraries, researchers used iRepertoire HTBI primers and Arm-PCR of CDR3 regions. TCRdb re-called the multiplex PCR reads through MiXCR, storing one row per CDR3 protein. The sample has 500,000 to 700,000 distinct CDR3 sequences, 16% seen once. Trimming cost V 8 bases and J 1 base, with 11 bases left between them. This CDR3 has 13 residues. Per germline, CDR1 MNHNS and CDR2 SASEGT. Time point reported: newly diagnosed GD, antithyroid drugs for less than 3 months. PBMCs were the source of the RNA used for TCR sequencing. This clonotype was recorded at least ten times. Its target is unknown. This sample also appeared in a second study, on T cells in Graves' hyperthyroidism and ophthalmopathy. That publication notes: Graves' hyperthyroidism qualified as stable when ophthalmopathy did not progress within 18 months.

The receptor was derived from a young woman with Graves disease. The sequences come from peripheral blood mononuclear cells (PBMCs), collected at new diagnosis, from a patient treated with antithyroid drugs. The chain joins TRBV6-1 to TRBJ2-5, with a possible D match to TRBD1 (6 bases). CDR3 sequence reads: CASRGGPQETQYF. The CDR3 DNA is TGTGCCAGCCGAGGGGGACCCCAAGAGACCCAGTACTTC.